The TCR beta chain under discussion was sequenced for a study of radiation and T cells in renal cell carcinoma. Study results and caveats: No pretreatment tumor biopsies were available for baseline clonotypes. From baseline, blood top tumor clonotypes peaked at 2 weeks post-radiation.

The protocol was immunoSEQ multiplex PCR, while the TCRdb copy is restricted to in-frame clones and leaves out a portion. This table holds around 140,000 clones, over 65% found once. CDR1 is MDHEN, CDR2 SYDVKM, per germline. CDR3 length: 15 residues. V lost 6 bases and J lost 5, with 17 bases in between. This sample's time point: baseline pretreatment blood. Noted treatment: 15 Gy SBRT to primary tumor, nephrectomy 4 weeks later. After SBRT, blood was collected at 2 and 4 weeks, plus baseline. Details on this clone: The antigen is not known.

This rearrangement joins TRBV28 to TRBJ1-5, with a weak D call TRBD1 (6 bases). The clonotype comes from a woman aged 50 to 60 with renal cell carcinoma. This specimen consisted of blood, obtained from a patient whose treatment included radiotherapy and nephrectomy. DNA of the CDR3: TGTGCCAGCAGCCTTCAACAGGGTCGGTATCAGCCCCAGCATTTT. It translates to CASSLQQGRYQPQHF.